This entry is about one TCR beta chain. Its specificity is not known. The data were obtained in a study of blood T cells in healthy people across ages. Study observations and caveats: In the absence of known donor CMV status, changes in expanded clonotypes were possibly confounded.

Primed by a sample-barcoded 5' primer and a J-beta primer mix, a second PCR proceeded for 7 to 11 cycles. Each sample yielded at least 2.5 million CDR3-containing paired-end reads. TCRdb re-called the 5' RACE reads with MiXCR, one entry per CDR3 protein. Among around 940,000 distinct CDR3 sequences listed, about 51% were seen once. Donors were healthy Caucasian individuals from Russia aged roughly 6 to 90. Trimming removed 4 bases from V and 6 bases from J, with 13 bases in between. The CDR3 sequence is 14 residues long. Germline V gene sequence: CDR1 SGHRS, CDR2 YFSETQ. This chain uses TRBV5-1 with TRBJ1-4; D gene ambiguous. The material sequenced was blood. The receptor was isolated from a woman aged 55-70 years in good health. CDR3 bases: TGCGCCAGCAGCGGGCCCGCAGGACATGAAAAACTGTTTTTT. Encoded protein: CASSGPAGHEKLFF.